These 22 T cell receptor beta chains originate from one sample sequenced in a study of CD8 T cells in ankylosing spondylitis. Each CDR3 protein gets one entry after TCRdb re-called the 5' RACE reads with MiXCR. Seen here are about 270,000 distinct CDR3 sequences, about 30% observed once, and the top ten hold around 4.5%. Specimen: blood, either unsorted or a sorted T cell fraction (not recorded which). These receptors all come from a male donor with ankylosing spondylitis or in good health (not recorded which).

The rearrangement links TRBV5-1 to TRBJ2-1; no clear D gene. The CDR3 has 16 amino acids. Germline V gene data show CDR1 as SGHRS and CDR2 as YFSETQ. Trimming shortened V by 0 bases and J by 3 bases, and 13 bases separated the two germline ends. The CDR3 region has the DNA TGCGCCAGCAGCTTGGAGCCCCGGCTCGGCTACAATGAGCAGTTCTTC. It specifies CASSLEPRLGYNEQFF.

This clonotype is classed as medium-sized. CDR3 protein: CSVAGDTDTQYF. The CDR3 bases are TGCAGCGTCGCGGGGGACACAGATACGCAGTATTTT. V gene TRBV29-1 combines with J gene TRBJ2-3, with 7 bases aligning to TRBD2. This CDR3 spans 12 amino acids. V gave up 6 bases and J gave up 2 bases; unmatched junction bases: 2. The germline CDR1 and CDR2 sequences are SQVTM and ANQGSEA.

This clonotype was counted ten times or more. The chain couples TRBV20-1 to TRBJ1-5; D unresolved. The V gene's germline CDR1 is DFQATT and CDR2 SNEGSKA (reference sequence). This CDR3 region has 13 residues. CDR3 DNA sequence: TGCAGCGTCCCGGGCTATAGCAATCAGCCCCAGCATTTT. This encodes CSVPGYSNQPQHF.

This clonotype has only a few counts. The chain couples TRBV27 to TRBJ2-3, with 8 bases that match TRBD1. This CDR3 spans 20 amino acids. Germline V CDR1 and CDR2: MNHEY, SMNVEV (reference sequence). J gave up 1 base and V 5 bases, and 20 bases lay outside the gene matches. CDR3: CASSPNRDRSRFAGTDTQYF. In nucleotides, the CDR3 is TGTGCCAGCAGTCCGAACCGGGACAGGTCAAGGTTTGCGGGCACAGATACGCAGTATTTT.

The count of this clonotype is one. The CDR3 region has the DNA TGTGCCAGCAGTTTTCAAAGCTCCTACGAGCAGTACTTC. This encodes CASSFQSSYEQYF. V usage is TRBV27 and J usage is TRBJ2-7, with unresolved D. Between the trimmed V and J ends, which lost 3 bases and 0 bases, there was a span of 6 bases. The CDR3 is 13 amino acids. Germline lookup yields CDR1 MNHEY and CDR2 SMNVEV (reference sequence).

This clonotype was counted once. V is TRBV5-1 and J is TRBJ1-2, with a possible D match to TRBD1 (5 bases). The CDR3 runs to 14 residues. CDR1 is SGHRS and CDR2 is YFSETQ in the germline V gene. Trimming removed 0 bases at V and 4 bases at J, with 10 bases between. The CDR3 spells CASSLDGAVYGYTF. The CDR3 DNA follows: TGCGCCAGCAGCTTGGACGGGGCCGTCTATGGCTACACCTTC.

The chain joins TRBV6-6 to TRBJ2-1, with TRBD1 as a possible D gene (5 bases). Trimming stripped 6 bases from V and 8 bases from J, with 11 bases between. The CDR3 has 12 residues. CDR1 is MNHNY and CDR2 is SVGAGI in the germline V gene (reference sequence). The CDR3 DNA follows: TGTGCCAGCAGGGTCACAGGTGATGAGCAGTTCTTC. Encoded protein: CASRVTGDEQFF.

The chain joins TRBV7-2 to TRBJ2-3; 8 bases fit TRBD2. V gave up 2 bases and J gave up 5 bases; unmatched junction bases: 6. CDR1 and CDR2 from the germline V gene are SGHTA and FQGNSA. This CDR3 region has 15 residues. This chain's CDR3 is CASSLYGGAVDTQYF. For the CDR3, the DNA is TGTGCCAGCAGCTTATACGGGGGGGCGGTAGATACGCAGTATTTT.

Ten or more counts support this clonotype. The chain carries TRBV6-5 and TRBJ2-2; D not certain. Germline CDR1 MNHEY, CDR2 SVGAGI. V dropped 0 bases and J dropped 5 bases, with 7 bases sitting between them. The CDR3 is 14 amino acids. The CDR3 coding sequence is TGTGCCAGCAGTTACTCGTTGGGGACCGGGGAGCTGTTTTTT. Protein: CASSYSLGTGELFF.

V is TRBV20-1 and J is TRBJ2-3, with 8 bases fitting TRBD2. The CDR3 covers 15 residues. The ends lost 5 bases at V and 1 base at J; junction bases unmatched: 8. Germline V gene sequence: CDR1 DFQATT, CDR2 SNEGSKA (reference sequence). The CDR3 loop is CSASLAGGRTDTQYF. In nucleotides, the CDR3 is TGCAGTGCTTCCCTTGCGGGGGGACGCACAGATACGCAGTATTTT.

This clonotype appeared many times. This chain joins TRBV20-1 and TRBJ2-3; D perhaps matches TRBD2 (6 bases). Looked up from germline, CDR1 is DFQATT and CDR2 is SNEGSKA (reference sequence). The CDR3 length is 14 residues. The V end lost 3 bases, the J end lost 1 base, and 11 bases lay between the germline ends. The CDR3 protein is CSASKAGRTDTQYF. DNA of the CDR3: TGCAGTGCTAGCAAAGCGGGCCGCACAGATACGCAGTATTTT.

This chain uses TRBV28 with TRBJ2-1, with D perhaps TRBD2 (5 bases). Germline lookup yields CDR1 MDHEN and CDR2 SYDVKM. Trimming shortened V by 7 bases and J by 7 bases, and 20 bases separated the two germline ends. This CDR3 is built from 15 residues. This CDR3 is CASKGGRLGDNEQFF. The CDR3 DNA follows: TGTGCCAGCAAGGGTGGCAGACTGGGAGATAATGAGCAGTTCTTC.

There are a few counts of this clonotype. V usage is TRBV13 and J usage is TRBJ2-5, with 10 bases matching TRBD2. Germline V gene sequence: CDR1 PRHDT, CDR2 FYEKMQ (reference sequence). J gave up 2 bases and V 5 bases, and 8 bases lay outside the gene matches. The CDR3 is 16 amino acids. CDR3 amino acids: CASSSIRTSGQETQYF. DNA of the CDR3: TGTGCCAGCAGCAGCATACGGACTAGCGGTCAAGAGACCCAGTACTTC.

This clonotype was counted between two and nine times. The V gene is TRBV29-1, the J gene TRBJ2-3; D is undetermined. The V gene lost 0 bases and the J gene lost 6 bases, with 13 bases spanning the gap. Germline CDR1 reads SQVTM; CDR2 reads ANQGSEA. The CDR3 covers 14 residues. The CDR3 is CSVEDPLLPDTQYF. CDR3 DNA sequence: TGCAGCGTTGAAGATCCCCTCTTGCCGGATACGCAGTATTTT.

The V call is TRBV10-3, the J call TRBJ2-7; the match to TRBD1 covers 7 bases. The V and J ends lost 0 bases and 4 bases, in that order; junction bases with no gene match: 6. CDR3 length: 15 amino acids. Germline V gene sequence: CDR1 ENHRY, CDR2 SYGVKD. The DNA of the CDR3 is TGTGCCATCAGTGAGTCAGGGGGCATCGTATACGAGCAGTACTTC. It translates to CAISESGGIVYEQYF.

This clonotype was seen only a few times. The rearrangement joins TRBV6-1 to TRBJ2-1, with 9 bases lining up with TRBD2. V was pared by 6 bases and J by 3 bases, with 6 bases of the junction left unmatched. Per the germline V gene, CDR1 is MNHNS and CDR2 is SASEGT. The CDR3 is 15 residues long. CDR3 in DNA: TGTGCCAGCAGCCCGCGGGGGGGCCACTACAATGAGCAGTTCTTC. This gives the protein CASSPRGGHYNEQFF.

This clonotype was seen only once. The V and J genes are TRBV9 and TRBJ2-3; D is possibly TRBD2 (6 bases). The V gene's germline CDR1 is SGDLS and CDR2 YYNGEE. The ends were cut back, 0 bases at V and 2 bases at J, with 13 bases in the middle. This CDR3 region has 16 residues. CDR3 loop: CASSVGSGGYTDTQYF. CDR3 nucleotide sequence: TGTGCCAGCAGCGTAGGGAGTGGGGGGTACACAGATACGCAGTATTTT.

The chain couples TRBV6-1 to TRBJ2-3, with 8 bases matching TRBD1. Trimming took 5 bases from V and 2 from J; bases not matched to a gene: 9. Germline CDR1 MNHNS, CDR2 SASEGT. The CDR3 totals 16 residues. In nucleotides, the CDR3 is TGTGCCAGCAGTCGACAGGGGACCGTCTCCACAGATACGCAGTATTTT. Translating gives CASSRQGTVSTDTQYF.

This clonotype was detected a few times. This chain links TRBV5-1 with TRBJ2-2, with unresolved D. Germline lookup yields CDR1 SGHRS and CDR2 YFSETQ. Trimming stripped 4 bases from V and 5 bases from J, with 12 bases between. The CDR3 totals 14 residues. The CDR3 reads CASSPTATTGELFF. CDR3 nucleotide sequence: TGCGCCAGCAGCCCCACCGCCACAACCGGGGAGCTGTTTTTT.

This clonotype showed up just a few times. This rearrangement joins TRBV29-1 to TRBJ2-7; a possible D gene is TRBD2 (5 bases). CDR3 length: 11 residues. CDR1 and CDR2 from the germline V gene are SQVTM and ANQGSEA. Deletions cut 4 bases from V and 8 bases from J, with 12 bases between. The CDR3 protein is CSVGEAAKQYF. DNA for the CDR3: TGCAGCGTTGGGGAAGCGGCCAAGCAGTACTTC.

This clonotype has just a few counts. The rearrangement joins TRBV29-1 to TRBJ2-7; 8 nucleotides match TRBD2. This CDR3 is built from 15 residues. The V gene end was trimmed by 5 bases and the J gene end by 5 bases; junction bases not matched to a gene: 14. CDR1 is SQVTM and CDR2 is ANQGSEA in the germline V gene. The CDR3 DNA follows: TGCAGCGTTAACCGCGGGGGGCCTTCCGATCACGAGCAGTACTTC. Translated: CSVNRGGPSDHEQYF.

The chain is built from TRBV12-3 or TRBV12-4 and TRBJ1-5; D may be TRBD1 (6 bases). Trimming stripped 6 bases from V and 4 bases from J, with 10 bases between. The CDR3 runs 13 residues. The CDR3 coding sequence is TGTGCCAGCAGGTCACAGGGAAATCAGCCCCAGCATTTT. Translation gives CASRSQGNQPQHF.